This TCR beta chain was profiled in a study of response to subunit inactivated influenza vaccine. Study-wide points: Authors suggested few new T cells are recruited by each seasonal influenza vaccination.

Each CDR3 protein gets one entry after TCRdb re-called the RT-PCR reads with MiXCR. The sample lists more than 550,000 distinct CDR3 sequences, about 11% occurring once. The ends were cut back, 0 bases at V and 2 bases at J, with 7 bases in the middle. This CDR3 comprises 15 residues. Germline CDR1 and CDR2: LNHNV and YYDKDF (reference sequence). With regard to this clonotype: Its antigen is undetermined.

This clonotype was obtained from a man aged 45-60 years who received an inactivated influenza vaccine. V usage is TRBV15 and J usage is TRBJ1-4; D call uncertain. The material sequenced was PBMCs from blood, taken on the day of vaccination. This CDR3 is CATSRDGLTNEKLFF. As DNA, the CDR3 is TGTGCCACCAGCAGAGATGGATTGACTAATGAAAAACTGTTTTTT.